These 5 T cell receptor beta chains came from one sample sequenced in a study of CXCR3-negative and CXCR3-positive naive CD8 T cells. The libraries of TRB cDNA were prepared using 5' RACE with UMI labels. TCRdb re-called the 5' RACE reads and shows each CDR3 protein once, DNA omitted. The table for this sample gives roughly 40,000 distinct CDR3 sequences. The specimen sequenced was memory CD8+ T cells from blood. These receptors originate from a human donor in good health. Some clones in this sample may be carry-over from other donors' samples.

The V and J genes are TRBV11-2 and TRBJ2-1; TCRdb reports TRBD2, a call that lacks DNA to check it against. The germline V gene has CDR1 SGHAT and CDR2 FQNNGV. The CDR3 length is 20 residues. The CDR3 spells CASSLVASGGEAGSYNEQFF. Supplemented by reference TRBV11-2 and TRBJ2-1, the full variable domain reads EAGVAQSPRYKIIEKRQSVAFWCNPISGHATLYWYQQILGQGPKLLIQFQNNGVVDDSQLPKDRFSAERLKGVDSTLKIQPAKLEDSAVYLCASSLVASGGEAGSYNEQFFGPGTRLTVL.

The chain has TRBV5-1 and TRBJ2-1; with no DNA, the TCRdb D assignment of TRBD1 cannot be verified. The germline CDR1 and CDR2 sequences are SGHRS and YFSETQ. The CDR3 runs to 16 residues. CDR3: CASRPGGASSYNEQFF.

The chain recombines TRBV5-4 with TRBJ2-7; TCRdb designates TRBD2, a call that cannot be tested without DNA. This CDR3 has 13 residues. Germline V lookup: CDR1 SGHNT, CDR2 YYREEE (reference sequence). Here the CDR3 reads CASSFDYSYEQYF.

This clonotype is large (0.1 to 1%) by frequency. The chain recombines TRBV7-2 with TRBJ2-1. CDR1 is SGHTA, CDR2 FQGNSA, per germline. This CDR3 spans 13 amino acids. The CDR3 spells CASSAYGANEQFF. Full variable domain (remainder filled in from reference TRBV7-2 and TRBJ2-1): GAGVSQSPSNKVTEKGKDVELRCDPISGHTALYWYRQSLGQGLEFLIYFQGNSAPDKSGLPSDRFSAERTGGSVSTLTIQRTQQEDSAVYLCASSAYGANEQFFGPGTRLTVL.

This clonotype is classed as medium-sized by frequency. The chain is built from TRBV7-6 and TRBJ2-1; TCRdb outputs TRBD1, but without DNA this stays unchecked. This CDR3 has 14 residues. Germline CDR1 and CDR2: SGHVS and FNYEAQ. CDR3 region: CASSSPGEYNEQFF.